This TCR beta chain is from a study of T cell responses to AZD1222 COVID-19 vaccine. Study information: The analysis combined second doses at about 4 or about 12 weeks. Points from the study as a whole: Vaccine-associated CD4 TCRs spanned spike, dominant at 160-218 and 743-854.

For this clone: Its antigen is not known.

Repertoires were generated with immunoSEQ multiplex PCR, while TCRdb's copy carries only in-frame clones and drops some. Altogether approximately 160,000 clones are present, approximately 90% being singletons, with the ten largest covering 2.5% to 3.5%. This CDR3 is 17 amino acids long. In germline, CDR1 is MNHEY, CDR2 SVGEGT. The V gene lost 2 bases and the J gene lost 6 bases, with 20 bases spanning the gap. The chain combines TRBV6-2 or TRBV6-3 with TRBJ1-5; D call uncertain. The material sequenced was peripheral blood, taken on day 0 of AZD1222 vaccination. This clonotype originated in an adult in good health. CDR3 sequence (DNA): TGTGCCAGCAGTTACGGAGGTCGGGCCTTTCCCGCTCAGCCCCAGCATTTT. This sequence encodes CASSYGGRAFPAQPQHF.